The 5 T cell receptor beta chains below all came from one sample that was sequenced in a study of siplizumab effects on memory and regulatory T cells. Using immunoSEQ multiplex PCR, the repertoire was profiled, and TCRdb retains in-frame clones only, with some absent. This table has some 100,000 clones, more than 90% appearing once. Sequencing was performed on CD4+ T cells sorted from blood. All receptors derive from a human donor in good health. Some clones in this sample may be carry-over from other donors' samples.

The chain is built from TRBV7-2 and TRBJ2-1; 14 bases are a match to TRBD2. CDR3 length equals 15 residues. The germline gives CDR1 SGHTA, CDR2 FQGNSA. Losses at the gene ends were 5 bases for V and 10 bases for J; bases not matched to a gene: 7. CDR3 DNA: TGTGCCAGCAGCCAAAAGACTAGCGGGAGGGAGGAGCAGTTCTTC. Its protein is CASSQKTSGREEQFF.

This clone was counted a single time. CDR3 bases: TGTGCCAGCAGCCGAACCCAGGGGGTGGACTATGGCTACACCTTC. Protein product: CASSRTQGVDYGYTF. The rearrangement joins TRBV6-1 to TRBJ1-2; 7 bases are a match to TRBD1. The CDR3 length is 15 residues. The germline V gene has CDR1 MNHNS and CDR2 SASEGT. V was pared by 6 bases and J by 3 bases, with 10 bases of the junction left unmatched.

The chain links TRBV6-5 to TRBJ2-7; D gene uncertain. CDR3 length equals 14 residues. Trimming removed 5 bases at V and 8 bases at J, with 19 bases between. CDR1 MNHEY and CDR2 SVGAGI come from the germline V gene. CDR3 coding DNA: TGTGCCAGCAGTAAACCTGGGTATCCGGCCAAGCAGTACTTC. It codes for CASSKPGYPAKQYF.

The chain has TRBV10-2 and TRBJ1-1, with TRBD1 as a possible D gene (6 bases). Trimming left V 8 bases short and J 0 bases short, with 13 bases between. The germline V gene has CDR1 WSHSY and CDR2 SAAADI. There are 14 residues in the CDR3. Here the CDR3 DNA reads TGCGCCAGCGGGGGCCCAGGTTTGAACACTGAAGCTTTCTTT. This gives the protein CASGGPGLNTEAFF.

This CDR3 is CASSQFHIAGPRVETQYF. Here the CDR3 DNA reads TGCGCCAGCAGTCAATTTCACATCGCGGGGCCAAGGGTGGAGACCCAGTACTTC. The chain carries TRBV23-1 and TRBJ2-5; tentatively, D is TRBD2 (6 bases). TRBV23-1 is identified as an open reading frame with a role that is uncertain. This CDR3 has 18 amino acids. V gave up 1 base and J gave up 5 bases, with 23 bases separating them.